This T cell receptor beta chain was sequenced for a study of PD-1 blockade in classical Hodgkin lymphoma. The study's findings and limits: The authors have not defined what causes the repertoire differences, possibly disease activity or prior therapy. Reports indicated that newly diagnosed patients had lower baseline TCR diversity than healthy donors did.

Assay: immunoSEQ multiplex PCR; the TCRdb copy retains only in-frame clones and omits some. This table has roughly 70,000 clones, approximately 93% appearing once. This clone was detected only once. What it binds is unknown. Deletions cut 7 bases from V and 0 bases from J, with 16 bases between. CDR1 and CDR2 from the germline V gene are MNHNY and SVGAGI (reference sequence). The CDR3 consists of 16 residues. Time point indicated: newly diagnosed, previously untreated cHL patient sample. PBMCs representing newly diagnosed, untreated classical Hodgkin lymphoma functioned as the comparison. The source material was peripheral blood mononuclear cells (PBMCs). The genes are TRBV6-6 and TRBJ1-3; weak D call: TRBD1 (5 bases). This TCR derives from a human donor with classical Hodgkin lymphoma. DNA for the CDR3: TGTGCCAGCACCCTGGGGGAGCCTCTCTCTGGAAACACCATATATTTT. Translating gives CASTLGEPLSGNTIYF.